The 9 T cell receptor beta chains below were found in one sample sequenced in a study of radiation and T cells in renal cell carcinoma. Sequenced by immunoSEQ multiplex PCR; TCRdb stores in-frame clones only, minus some. The data contain around 95,000 clones, about 79% of them singletons. Time point defined: blood 4 weeks post-SBRT, at nephrectomy. The treatment was: 15 Gy SBRT to primary tumor, nephrectomy 4 weeks later. The material sequenced was blood, taken from a patient whose treatment included radiotherapy and nephrectomy. The receptors originated from a man aged 55 to 70 with renal cell carcinoma.

This clone was seen only once. The chain joins TRBV4-3 to TRBJ2-7; 7 bases are shared with TRBD2. This CDR3 has 15 residues. The trim removed 0 bases at V and 7 bases at J, leaving 9 bases unmatched. Germline V gene lookup returns CDR1 LGHNA and CDR2 YSLEER. The CDR3 DNA is TGCGCCAGCAGCCAAGAACGGACTAGGTTGAGTGAGCAGTACTTC. Amino acid sequence: CASSQERTRLSEQYF.

This sequence joins TRBV4-1 and TRBJ1-2; TRBD1 matches 10 bases. The J segment lost 4 bases and the V segment lost 3 bases, leaving 5 bases of the junction unmatched. This CDR3 region has 15 residues. Germline V gene data show CDR1 as MGHRA and CDR2 as YSYEKL. CDR3 sequence (DNA): TGCGCCAGCAGCCAGGGGACAGGGGTGAGCTATGGCTACACCTTC. Amino acids: CASSQGTGVSYGYTF.

This clone occurred a few times. The V and J genes are TRBV7-9 and TRBJ1-1; tentatively, D is TRBD1 (6 bases). Trimming took off 4 bases at V and 5 bases at J, with 8 bases between the two ends. This CDR3 region has 12 residues. Germline CDR1 reads SEHNR; CDR2 reads FQNEAQ (reference sequence). The CDR3 bases are TGTGCCAGCAGCTCCCAGGGGACTGAAGCTTTCTTT. Its protein is CASSSQGTEAFF.

The chain carries TRBV5-1 and TRBJ2-7, with 12 bases lining up with TRBD1. The V gene's germline CDR1 is SGHRS and CDR2 YFSETQ. Trimming took 4 bases from V and 5 from J; bases not matched to a gene: 4. The CDR3 runs to 14 residues. The DNA of the CDR3 is TGCGCCAGCAGCCCCGGGACAGGGGGCGACGAGCAGTACTTC. Translated: CASSPGTGGDEQYF.

V usage is TRBV9 and J usage is TRBJ2-7; tentatively, D is TRBD2 (5 bases). The CDR3 loop spans 16 amino acids. Germline CDR1 reads SGDLS; CDR2 reads YYNGEE. Deletions cut 0 bases from V and 3 bases from J, with 16 bases between. CDR3 nucleotide sequence: TGTGCCAGCAGCGTAGATCCGACGGGGTCCCACTACGAGCAGTACTTC. Translation gives CASSVDPTGSHYEQYF.

V and J are TRBV2 and TRBJ2-5; weak D call: TRBD2 (6 bases). V dropped 6 bases and J dropped 9 bases, with 14 bases sitting between them. This CDR3 region has 12 residues. Germline V gives CDR1 SNHLY, CDR2 FYNNEI. The CDR3 reads CASRAGWEAQYF. In DNA form, the CDR3 reads TGTGCCAGCAGGGCCGGGTGGGAGGCCCAGTACTTC.

The count of this clone is one. This sequence joins TRBV2 and TRBJ1-1; perhaps TRBD1 as D (6 bases). CDR1 SNHLY and CDR2 FYNNEI come from the germline V gene. CDR3 length equals 15 residues. Deletions cut 6 bases from V and 1 base from J, with 15 bases between. The CDR3 DNA sequence: TGTGCCAGCAGCGCGCCCCCGGGGGCGAACACTGAAGCTTTCTTT. Translation gives CASSAPPGANTEAFF.

This sequence joins TRBV18 and TRBJ1-2; 7 bases align to TRBD1. With V trimmed by 2 bases and J by 5 bases, 8 bases remained unmatched. Per the germline V gene, CDR1 is KGHSH and CDR2 is LQKENI. This CDR3 comprises 15 residues. The DNA for the CDR3 is TGTGCCAGCTCACCAGAAACGACAGGGTGGTATGGCTACACCTTC. As protein: CASSPETTGWYGYTF.

The chain has TRBV15 and TRBJ2-5, with a weak D call TRBD1 (5 bases). Trimming cost V 2 bases and J 2 bases, with 9 bases left between them. This CDR3 contains 14 residues. Germline V CDR1 and CDR2: LNHNV, YYDKDF (reference sequence). The CDR3 loop is CATSRTGRQETQYF. The CDR3 DNA sequence: TGTGCCACCAGCAGAACAGGTAGACAAGAGACCCAGTACTTC.